What follows describes a single T cell receptor (beta chain). What it recognizes is unknown. The junction departs from germline at one end; a sequencing error may be responsible. The sample is drawn from a study of a mutant IDH1 vaccine in newly diagnosed glioma. Overall study context: Before enrollment, patients got radiotherapy alone, temozolomide alone, or mostly the combination.

Looked up from germline, CDR1 is SNHLY and CDR2 is FYNNEI. The length of the CDR3 is 12 residues. Generated by immunoSEQ multiplex PCR, the TCRdb table keeps only in-frame clones and is missing some. In the table there are 30,000 to 40,000 clones, 80% to 95% of which are singletons. Time point described: week 47, end of study. Mutant IDH1 20-mer peptide, at 300 ug, made up each vaccine dose, with topical imiquimod. The TCR originated in a woman in her 40s with glioma. The V and J genes are TRBV2 and TRBJ1-1; D possibly corresponds to TRBD1 (5 bases). Sequences were derived from PBMCs, sampled from a glioma patient whose treatment included an IDH1 peptide vaccine. The CDR3 here is CASREGDTEAFF. In nucleotides, the CDR3 is TGTGCCAGCAGGGAAGGGGACACTGAAGCTTTCTTT.